This T cell receptor beta chain was sequenced in a study of HIV-infected patients and healthy controls. This clonotype was found many times. Antigen: not known. Study-wide findings and caveats: No HLA typing of donors was done in this study. Compared with untreated HIV+ repertoires, healthy controls showed roughly threefold more distinct CDR3s and higher Shannon diversity.

Alpha and beta constant-region primers primed reverse transcription of around 500 ng RNA. Separate chain-specific third strand synthesis with multiplexing indices produced the alpha and beta libraries. TCRdb re-derived calls from the 5' RACE reads in MiXCR, one entry per CDR3 protein. The table records about 10,000 distinct CDR3 sequences, 8% to 13% of them present only once. All unsorted peripheral T cells were captured because whole blood was used without fractionation. Donors lacked febrile or AIDS-related illness, tumors, and hepatitis B or C coinfection. Sequencing was performed on blood, taken before antiretroviral therapy. The TCR comes from an adult with HIV infection.

The CDR3 here is CASSPTGGANYGYTF. The CDR3 DNA follows: TGTGCCAGCAGCCCTACAGGGGGAGCTAACTATGGCTACACCTTC. This chain links TRBV7-9 with TRBJ1-2; 8 bases match TRBD1. The CDR3 consists of 15 residues. Per the germline V gene, CDR1 is SEHNR and CDR2 is FQNEAQ (reference sequence). J lost 0 bases, V lost 5 bases, and 5 bases had no gene match. Combining the CDR3 with reference TRBV7-9 and TRBJ1-2 gives the whole variable domain DTGVSQNPRHKITKRGQNVTFRCDPISEHNRLYWYRQTLGQGPEFLTYFQNEAQLEKSRLLSDRFSAERPKGSFSTLEIQRTEQGDSAMYLCASSPTGGANYGYTFGSGTRLTVV.